This TCR beta chain originates from a study of Graves' ophthalmopathy and Graves' hyperthyroidism. Other autoimmune disease, uncontrolled infection, pregnancy and lactation led to exclusion. Symptoms, serum thyroxine and TRAb, thyroid ultrasound, and orbital computed tomography formed the diagnostic basis. Over 9.5 ml of fresh blood yielded the PBMCs by density gradient. This clonotype was counted ten times or more. RNA transcripts were the source from which TCR beta CDR3 regions were amplified. HTBI-primed RT-PCR formed the first round, and a multiplex PCR formed the second. TCRdb analysed the multiplex PCR reads with MiXCR anew, one entry per CDR3 protein. Of some 380,000 distinct CDR3 sequences in the sample, 15% to 17% were seen once. The CDR3 contains 16 residues. CDR1 is KGHDR, CDR2 SFDVKD, per germline. V lost 3 bases and J lost 3; bases outside the gene matches: 6.

This receptor was obtained from a young woman with stable Graves' hyperthyroidism. Specimen: peripheral blood. The chain links TRBV24-1 to TRBJ1-5, with 8 bases matching TRBD1. The CDR3 region is CATSDLDRDDNQPQHF. CDR3 DNA: TGTGCCACCAGTGATCTGGACAGGGACGACAATCAGCCCCAGCATTTT.